A single sample is the source of the 21 T cell receptor beta chains below, sequenced in a study of sequential checkpoint blockade in melanoma. Treatment noted: randomized to nivolumab then ipilimumab (arm A) or the reverse (arm B). Assay: immunoSEQ multiplex PCR; the TCRdb copy retains only in-frame clones and omits some. The data contain under 15,000 clones, over 70% of them seen just once; the ten biggest clones take up 25% to 30%. The material sequenced was CD8+ T cells sorted from blood (inferred from file names), taken from a patient given nivolumab and ipilimumab in sequence. These receptors originate from a human donor with melanoma.

The CDR3, as DNA: TGTGCCAGCAGCTTGGCCGCCTCCAGGGCCTACGAGCAGTACGTC. This gives the protein CASSLAASRAYEQYV. The chain uses TRBV5-6 and TRBJ2-7; D might be TRBD1 (5 bases). Between the trimmed V and J ends, which lost 0 bases and 2 bases, there was a span of 12 bases. The CDR3 has 15 residues. Germline CDR1 SGHDT, CDR2 YYEEEE.

The chain links TRBV10-3 to TRBJ2-3, with 14 bases identical to TRBD2. Germline assignment: CDR1 ENHRY and CDR2 SYGVKD. CDR3 length: 16 residues. Unmatched junction bases numbered 5, after V lost 6 bases and J lost 3 bases. This CDR3 is CAIRGTSGSWTDTQYF. CDR3 sequence (DNA): TGTGCCATCAGGGGGACTAGCGGGAGTTGGACAGATACGCAGTATTTT.

V and J are TRBV11-2 and TRBJ2-1; 13 bases map to TRBD2. The CDR3 sequence is 14 residues long. V gave up 4 bases and J gave up 15 bases; unmatched junction bases: 9. Germline CDR1 and CDR2: SGHAT and FQNNGV. The CDR3 DNA reads TGTGCCAGCAGCTCACAAGGACTAGCGGGGGCCCCGTTCTTC. Encoded protein: CASSSQGLAGAPFF.

V usage is TRBV5-6 and J usage is TRBJ2-4; TRBD1 aligns across 8 bases. With V trimmed by 2 bases and J by 8 bases, 6 bases remained unmatched. Germline V gene sequence: CDR1 SGHDT, CDR2 YYEEEE. The CDR3 is made up of 14 amino acids. The CDR3 sequence: CASSFGQGADIQYF. The CDR3 DNA reads TGTGCCAGCAGCTTCGGTCAGGGGGCCGACATTCAGTACTTC.

This clone is classed as large. The rearrangement links TRBV7-9 to TRBJ2-2; weak D call: TRBD2 (5 bases). Germline values: CDR1 SEHNR, CDR2 FQNEAQ (reference sequence). The CDR3 covers 16 residues. V shed 2 bases and J shed 3 bases, with 13 bases lying between them. The DNA of the CDR3 is TGTGCCAGCAGCTTACATCTCGGGGTCGACACCGGGGAGCTGTTTTTT. Protein product: CASSLHLGVDTGELFF.

This clone was recorded a few times. As DNA, the CDR3 is TGTGCCAGCAGTTACCCTGACAGGGGAGCTAATGAAAAACTGTTTTTT. The encoded protein is CASSYPDRGANEKLFF. The chain is built from TRBV27 and TRBJ1-4, with 8 bases that match TRBD1. This CDR3 is 16 amino acids long. CDR1 is MNHEY and CDR2 is SMNVEV in the germline V gene (reference sequence). The J segment lost 3 bases and the V segment lost 4 bases, leaving 7 bases of the junction unmatched.

The CDR3 protein is CASSVGGSGQPQHF. The DNA for the CDR3 is TGTGCCAGCAGCGTGGGCGGGTCGGGTCAGCCCCAGCATTTT. This chain uses TRBV9 with TRBJ1-5, with D unresolved. CDR1 and CDR2 from the germline V gene are SGDLS and YYNGEE. V lost 2 bases to trimming and J lost 6 bases, with 12 bases between them. CDR3 length: 14 residues.

CDR3 DNA: TGTGCCAGCAGCCAGGGTGTTGCCGGCGGGGAGCTGTTTTTT. Encoded protein: CASSQGVAGGELFF. V and J are TRBV13 and TRBJ2-2, with D possibly TRBD1 on 5 matching bases. Germline loops: CDR1 PRHDT, CDR2 FYEKMQ (reference sequence). The CDR3 loop spans 14 amino acids. V was cut by 5 bases and J by 7 bases, with 14 bases left in between.

The chain combines TRBV7-6 with TRBJ2-7, with 16 bases identical to TRBD2. V lost 5 bases, J lost 0 bases, and 7 bases stayed unmatched. CDR3 length: 18 residues. Germline V lookup: CDR1 SGHVS, CDR2 FNYEAQ. Written as DNA, the CDR3 is TGTGCCAGCAGCCCAAGGGGACTAGCGGGAGGGAGCTCCTACGAGCAGTACTTC. Residues: CASSPRGLAGGSSYEQYF.

For this clone: At one boundary the junction diverges from the germline segment, which might be a read error. The rearrangement uses TRBV7-7 and TRBJ2-1; 7 bases are shared with TRBD2. The length of the CDR3 is 16 residues. Germline loops: CDR1 SSHAT, CDR2 FNYEAQ (reference sequence). CDR3 bases: TGTGCTAGCAGCGCCCATCCGGCGGGAGATCACAATGAGCAGTTCTTC. Translating it yields CASSAHPAGDHNEQFF.

The rearrangement uses TRBV4-3 and TRBJ1-2; 9 positions match TRBD1. The CDR3 is 15 amino acids. CDR1 LGHNA and CDR2 YSLEER come from the germline V gene. Trimming removed 1 base from V and 7 bases from J; junction bases left unmatched: 7. The CDR3 DNA sequence: TGCGCCAGCAGCCAAGGAACAGGGGGCGACTCTGGCTACACCTTC. This codes for CASSQGTGGDSGYTF.

Comments on this clone: A read error may account for a junction end that differs from germline. The chain combines TRBV29-1 with TRBJ2-1; a weak D match, TRBD2 (6 bases). The CDR3 has 16 amino acids. Germline-derived CDR1 and CDR2 are SQVTM and ANQGSEA. Here the CDR3 reads CSVEGLSISSYNEQFF. The CDR3 region has the DNA TGCAGCGTCGAAGGACTATCCATAAGCTCCTACAATGAGCAGTTCTTC.

The chain links TRBV7-9 to TRBJ2-4; the match to TRBD2 covers 7 bases. The CDR3 loop spans 14 amino acids. V was pared by 4 bases and J by 2 bases, with 2 bases of the junction left unmatched. Germline V lookup: CDR1 SEHNR, CDR2 FQNEAQ (reference sequence). The CDR3 nucleotides are TGTGCCAGCAGCTCTAGCGGTACCAAAAACATTCAGTACTTC. The encoded protein is CASSSSGTKNIQYF.

In its sample, this clone was seen a few times. V and J are TRBV18 and TRBJ2-3, with TRBD1 matching over 10 bases. The CDR3 has 15 amino acids. V shed 3 bases, J shed 3 bases, and the junction held 3 bases outside the gene matches. Germline CDR1 and CDR2: KGHSH and LQKENI. In DNA, the CDR3 is TGTGCCAGCTCACCTACGGACAGGGGGACAGATACGCAGTATTTT. Its protein product is CASSPTDRGTDTQYF.

This clone was detected a few times. The V gene is TRBV6-1, the J gene TRBJ1-5; no clear D gene. Trimming cost V 2 bases and J 4 bases, with 9 bases left between them. CDR1 and CDR2 (germline): MNHNS, SASEGT. The CDR3 spans 14 residues. The CDR3 bases are TGTGCCAGCAGTGAAATGGCCCCTAATCAGCCCCAGCATTTT. Its protein is CASSEMAPNQPQHF.

The chain recombines TRBV14 with TRBJ2-7; 8 bases agree with TRBD1. V lost 3 bases to trimming and J lost 1 base; unmatched junction nucleotides: 2. CDR3 length equals 14 residues. From germline, CDR1 is SGHDN and CDR2 FVKESK. For the CDR3, the DNA is TGTGCCAGCAGCCATGGACAGGGTTCCTACGAGCAGTACTTC. Its protein product is CASSHGQGSYEQYF.

This sequence joins TRBV5-1 and TRBJ2-7; D is perhaps TRBD1 (5 bases). Trimming cost V 0 bases and J 1 base, with 5 bases left between them. Germline-derived CDR1 and CDR2 are SGHRS and YFSETQ. CDR3 length: 13 amino acids. The CDR3 nucleotides are TGCGCCAGCAGCTTGGAGGGGTCCTACGAGCAGTACGTC. It encodes CASSLEGSYEQYV.

In nucleotides, the CDR3 is TGCGCCAGCAGCCAAGATGGTACAGGGACAGGGAACACTGAAGCTTTCTTT. Its translation is CASSQDGTGTGNTEAFF. The rearrangement uses TRBV4-3 and TRBJ1-1, with 8 bases fitting TRBD1. After removal of 0 bases from V and 1 base from J, the junction contained 7 bases not matched to a gene. The CDR3 is 17 residues long. Per germline, CDR1 LGHNA and CDR2 YSLEER.

This clone was detected once. The chain has TRBV5-6 and TRBJ1-2, with D uncertain. V dropped 2 bases and J dropped 0 bases, with 5 bases sitting between them. CDR3 length: 13 residues. Germline V gene sequence: CDR1 SGHDT, CDR2 YYEEEE. The CDR3 DNA reads TGTGCCAGCAGCTTTCCGGCTAACTATGGCTACACCTTC. Its translation: CASSFPANYGYTF.

This sequence joins TRBV6-1 and TRBJ2-1, with 7 bases identical to TRBD2. This CDR3 has 12 residues. Germline assignment: CDR1 MNHNS and CDR2 SASEGT. V was pared by 10 bases and J by 8 bases, with 8 bases of the junction left unmatched. In nucleotides, the CDR3 is TGTGCCATCCTTAGCGGGTCGGATGAGCAGTTCTTC. It yields the protein CAILSGSDEQFF.

This chain joins TRBV11-2 and TRBJ1-2; the match to TRBD1 covers 7 bases. This CDR3 contains 13 residues. The junction had 2 bases not matched to a gene; V was cut back by 0 bases and J by 7 bases. Germline CDR1 SGHAT, CDR2 FQNNGV. CDR3 nucleotide sequence: TGTGCCAGCAGCTTAGAAGGGACAGCTGGCTACACCTTC. Translated: CASSLEGTAGYTF.